This paragraph reports one TCR beta chain. Combining a sample-barcoded 5' primer with a J-beta primer mix, a second PCR ran for roughly 6 to 12 cycles. TCRdb fed the 5' RACE reads into MiXCR, producing one record per CDR3 protein. The sample records 800,000 to 1,300,000 distinct CDR3 sequences, less than 25% being singletons. Total RNA was extracted at no less than 5.5 micrograms per sample. The entry originates in a study of blood T cells in healthy people across ages. The CDR3 has 13 amino acids. Trimming at V came to 5 bases and at J to 4 bases, leaving 6 bases not matched to a gene. Germline CDR1 is DFQATT and CDR2 is SNEGSKA (reference sequence). The same data also went into a second study, on T cells of mothers and their children. From that paper: The second PCR's M1S primer added sample barcodes and 2-4 random nucleotides.

The TCR was taken from a girl under 10 years old in good health. Sequences were obtained from blood. V usage is TRBV20-1 and J usage is TRBJ1-2; 8 bases fit TRBD1. CDR3 residues: CSAADRETYGYTF. Here the CDR3 DNA reads TGCAGTGCTGCGGACAGGGAGACCTATGGCTACACCTTC.